These 10 T cell receptor beta chains were sequenced from one sample in a study of CD8+ T cells in alopecia areata. As for treatment: oral pan-JAK inhibitor, 5-10 mg twice daily. As the sequencing template, cDNA was produced by extracting RNA and reverse transcribing it. The repertoire was sequenced with immunoSEQ multiplex PCR; TCRdb's copy has only in-frame clones and lacks some. The sample has fewer than 250,000 clones, under 40% seen once; the top ten hold around 0.48%. The sample consisted of CD4+ T cells sorted from blood, taken at roughly week 30, from a patient treated with tofacitinib. Every receptor here comes from a human donor with alopecia areata.

This clone was detected a few times. The V call is TRBV29-1, the J call TRBJ1-4; 7 bases are a match to TRBD1. J gave up 3 bases and V 6 bases, and 7 bases lay outside the gene matches. Germline CDR1 SQVTM, CDR2 ANQGSEA. The CDR3 is made up of 14 amino acids. CDR3 in DNA: TGCAGCGTCGCGACAGGGACCCCTAATGAAAAACTGTTTTTT. It translates to CSVATGTPNEKLFF. The full variable domain, with the rest looked up from reference TRBV29-1 and TRBJ1-4, is SAVISQKPSRDICQRGTSLTIQCQVDSQVTMMFWYRQQPGQSLTLIATANQGSEATYESGFVIDKFPISRPNLTFSTLTVSNMSPEDSSIYLCSVATGTPNEKLFFGSGTQLSVL.

This clone has just a few counts. V usage is TRBV19 and J usage is TRBJ1-2; the match to TRBD1 covers 7 bases. Germline loops: CDR1 LNHDA, CDR2 SQIVND (reference sequence). The CDR3 sequence is 17 residues long. Losses at the gene ends were 5 bases for V and 6 bases for J; bases not matched to a gene: 18. The CDR3 DNA reads TGTGCCAGTAGTGCCAACAGGGGCTGGGCCGGGGAACATGGCTACACCTTC. Residues: CASSANRGWAGEHGYTF.

This clone was detected only a few times. This rearrangement joins TRBV5-1 to TRBJ2-3, with 8 positions matching TRBD2. Germline loops: CDR1 SGHRS, CDR2 YFSETQ. CDR3 length equals 15 residues. Losses at the gene ends were 8 bases for V and 0 bases for J; bases not matched to a gene: 8. The CDR3 spells CARFLAGISTDTQYF. For the CDR3, the DNA is TGCGCCAGATTCTTAGCGGGGATCAGCACAGATACGCAGTATTTT.

The table lists this clone with a few counts. This chain joins TRBV30 and TRBJ1-5; unclear D gene. V lost 2 bases and J 0 bases, leaving 5 bases between the germline ends. The CDR3 runs to 13 residues. Germline V CDR1 and CDR2: GTSNPN, SVGIG (reference sequence). CDR3 sequence reads: CAWSPNSNQPQHF. The CDR3 DNA reads TGTGCCTGGAGTCCTAATAGCAATCAGCCCCAGCATTTT.

The CDR3 region is CAIMGGWEQYF. In nucleotides, the CDR3 is TGTGCCATCATGGGGGGATGGGAGCAGTACTTC. V gene TRBV10-3 combines with J gene TRBJ2-5; possibly TRBD2 for D (6 bases). The CDR3 extends over 11 amino acids. Deletions cut 7 bases from V and 11 bases from J, with 14 bases between. Germline CDR1 and CDR2: ENHRY and SYGVKD.

There are a few counts of this clone. The CDR3 nucleotides read TGCGCCAGCAGCCGCCGAACAGGGGGCGCGAACACTGAAGCTTTCTTT. The encoded protein is CASSRRTGGANTEAFF. The V gene is TRBV4-1, the J gene TRBJ1-1, with 9 bases identical to TRBD1. Looked up from germline, CDR1 is MGHRA and CDR2 is YSYEKL. The length of the CDR3 is 16 residues. Trimming at V came to 4 bases and at J to 1 base, leaving 7 bases not matched to a gene.

This clone came up a few times. The chain joins TRBV30 to TRBJ1-1; 9 bases agree with TRBD1. Germline values: CDR1 GTSNPN, CDR2 SVGIG (reference sequence). CDR3 size: 17 residues. V was clipped by 2 bases and J by 6 bases; unmatched bases: 16. The CDR3 loop is CAWSPYYRGDRESEAFF. The CDR3 nucleotides are TGTGCCTGGAGTCCTTACTACCGAGGGGACAGGGAATCTGAAGCTTTCTTT.

The gene calls are TRBV2 and TRBJ1-2; D is undetermined. V dropped 5 bases and J dropped 0 bases, with 13 bases sitting between them. This CDR3 has 15 amino acids. Germline loops: CDR1 SNHLY, CDR2 FYNNEI. CDR3 coding DNA: TGTGCCAGCAGTTTAGCAGCCATACCTAACTATGGCTACACCTTC. Translating gives CASSLAAIPNYGYTF.

This chain connects TRBV7-2 to TRBJ1-2; no clear D. The CDR3 extends over 13 amino acids. Germline CDR1 SGHTA, CDR2 FQGNSA. V dropped 6 bases and J dropped 4 bases, with 12 bases sitting between them. As DNA, the CDR3 is TGTGCCAGCAGGCAAGGCCCGATCTATGGCTACACCTTC. It codes for CASRQGPIYGYTF.

The chain employs TRBV27 and TRBJ1-2; the D gene is possibly TRBD1 (5 bases). The V end was cut by 10 bases, the J end by 0 bases, with 12 bases between. The CDR3 extends over 13 amino acids. The germline CDR1 and CDR2 sequences are MNHEY and SMNVEV (reference sequence). CDR3 residues: CAIFDSANYGYTF. The CDR3, as DNA: TGTGCCATCTTTGACAGTGCTAACTATGGCTACACCTTC.